This T cell receptor beta chain was captured in a study of blood T cell repertoires in COVID-19. Overall study: The analysed material was cDNA or gDNA that came from T cells, B-cell-depleted T cells, or PBMCs.

Germline V gene sequence: CDR1 SEHNR, CDR2 FQNEAQ (reference sequence). The CDR3 runs 17 residues. The V and J ends lost 1 base and 6 bases, in that order; junction bases with no gene match: 11. The assay was immunoSEQ multiplex PCR, and TCRdb's table has in-frame clones only and misses some. The sample contains 350,000 or so clones, approximately 89% of which appear only once. The gene calls are TRBV7-9 and TRBJ1-1; 10 nucleotides align to TRBD1. The sequencing sample was made of peripheral blood. The clonotype originates from a woman aged 60 to 75 with COVID-19, enrolled during active disease. CDR3 sequence: CASSLGRDRGRGSEAFF. Here the CDR3 DNA reads TGTGCCAGCAGCTTAGGTAGGGACAGGGGTAGAGGGTCTGAAGCTTTCTTT.